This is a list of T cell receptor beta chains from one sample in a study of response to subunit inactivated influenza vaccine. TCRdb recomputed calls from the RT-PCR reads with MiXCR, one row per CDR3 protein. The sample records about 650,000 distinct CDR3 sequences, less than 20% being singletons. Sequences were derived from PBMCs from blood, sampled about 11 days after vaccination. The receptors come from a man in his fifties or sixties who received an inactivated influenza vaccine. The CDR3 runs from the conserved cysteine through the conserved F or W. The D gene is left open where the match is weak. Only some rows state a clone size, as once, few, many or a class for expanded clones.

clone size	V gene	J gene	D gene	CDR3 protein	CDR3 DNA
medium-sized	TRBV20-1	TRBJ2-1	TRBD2	CSARDAQRGGDEQFF	TGCAGTGCTAGAGATGCCCAGCGGGGGGGCGATGAGCAGTTCTTC
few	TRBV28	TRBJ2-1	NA	CASCTGWYNEQFF	TGTGCCAGCTGTACCGGGTGGTACAATGAGCAGTTCTTC
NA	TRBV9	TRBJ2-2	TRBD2	CASAPPRNIAGGVGELFF	TGTGCCAGCGCCCCCCCGCGTAATATAGCGGGAGGGGTTGGGGAGCTGTTTTTT
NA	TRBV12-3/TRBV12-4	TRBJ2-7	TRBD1	CASSLRDRGDEQYF	TGTGCCAGCAGTTTACGCGACAGGGGCGACGAGCAGTACTTC
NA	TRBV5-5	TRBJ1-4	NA	CASSLFEKLFF	TGTGCCAGCAGCTTGTTTGAAAAACTGTTTTTT
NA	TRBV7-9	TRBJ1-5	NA	CASSLAGSDQPQHF	TGTGCCAGCAGCTTAGCAGGGTCCGATCAGCCCCAGCATTTT
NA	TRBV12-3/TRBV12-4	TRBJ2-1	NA	CASSAGRNEQFF	TGTGCCAGCAGCGCGGGGCGGAATGAGCAGTTCTTC
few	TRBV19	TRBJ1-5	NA	CASRDPWSNQPQHF	TGTGCCAGTAGAGATCCGTGGAGCAATCAGCCCCAGCATTTT
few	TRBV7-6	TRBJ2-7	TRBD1	CASSSGGIYYEQYF	TGTGCCAGCAGCTCAGGGGGCATTTACTACGAGCAGTACTTC
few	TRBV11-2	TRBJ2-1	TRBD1	CASSLVRTGGREQFF	TGTGCCAGCAGCTTAGTGCGAACAGGGGGCAGGGAGCAGTTCTTC
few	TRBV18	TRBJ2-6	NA	CASSPRGGPGANVLTF	TGTGCCAGCTCACCCCGTGGGGGGCCCGGGGCCAACGTCCTGACTTTC
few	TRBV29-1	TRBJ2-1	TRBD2	CSVESSGIDEQFF	TGCAGCGTTGAGTCTAGCGGGATTGATGAGCAGTTCTTC
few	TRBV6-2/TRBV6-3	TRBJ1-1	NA	CASSYSRDGWNTEAFF	TGTGCCAGCAGTTACTCGAGAGACGGCTGGAACACTGAAGCTTTCTTT
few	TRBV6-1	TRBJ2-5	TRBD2	CASRFLAGAGETQYF	TGTGCCAGCAGATTTTTAGCGGGAGCTGGAGAGACCCAGTACTTC
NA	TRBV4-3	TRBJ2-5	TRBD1	CASSQNRGSQETQYF	TGCGCCAGCAGCCAAAACAGGGGGAGTCAAGAGACCCAGTACTTC
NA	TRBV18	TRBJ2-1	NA	CASSPFELGNNEQFF	TGTGCCAGCTCACCCTTTGAGTTAGGAAACAATGAGCAGTTCTTC
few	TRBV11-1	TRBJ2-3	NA	CASRPDTTDTQYF	TGTGCCAGCAGACCGGACACCACAGATACGCAGTATTTT
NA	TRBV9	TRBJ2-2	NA	CASSGHGNTGELFF	TGTGCCAGCAGCGGACACGGGAACACCGGGGAGCTGTTTTTT
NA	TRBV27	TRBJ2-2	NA	CASKRGGAVGELFF	TGTGCCAGCAAGAGGGGGGGGGCTGTCGGGGAGCTGTTTTTT
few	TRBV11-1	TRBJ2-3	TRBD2	CASSLLPRSGRALDTQYF	TGTGCCAGCAGCTTATTGCCCCGGAGCGGGAGGGCCCTGGATACGCAGTATTTT
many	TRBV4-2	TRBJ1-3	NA	CASSQEPQDSGNTIYF	TGTGCCAGCAGCCAAGAACCACAGGACTCTGGAAACACCATATATTTT
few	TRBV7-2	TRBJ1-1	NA	CASSLVYGKNTEAFF	TGTGCCAGCAGCTTAGTCTACGGCAAGAACACTGAAGCTTTCTTT
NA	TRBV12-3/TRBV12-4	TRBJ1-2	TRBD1	CASQRGHTNYGYTF	TGTGCCTCCCAAAGGGGGCATACTAACTATGGCTACACCTTC
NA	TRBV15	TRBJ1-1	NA	CATSRGHLNTEAFF	TGTGCCACCAGCAGAGGACATTTGAACACTGAAGCTTTCTTT
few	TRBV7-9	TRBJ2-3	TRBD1	CASSFPGQEILYTQYF	TGTGCCAGCAGCTTTCCGGGACAGGAGATTTTGTATACGCAGTATTTT
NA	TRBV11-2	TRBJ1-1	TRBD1	CASSWTGGVAFF	TGTGCCAGCAGCTGGACAGGCGGGGTGGCTTTCTTT
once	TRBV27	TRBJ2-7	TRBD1	CASSLKYIGGQGSYEQYF	TGTGCCAGCAGTTTAAAATATATAGGGGGACAGGGGAGCTACGAGCAGTACTTC
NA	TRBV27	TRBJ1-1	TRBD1	CASSLSGQVNTEAFF	TGTGCCAGCAGTTTATCGGGACAGGTGAACACTGAAGCTTTCTTT
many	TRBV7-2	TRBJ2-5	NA	CASSLPVLETQYF	TGTGCCAGCAGCTTACCAGTGTTGGAGACCCAGTACTTC
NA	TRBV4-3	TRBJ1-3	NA	CASSQGDSPTVFNF	TGCGCCAGCAGCCAAGGAGACAGCCCAACGGTGTTTAATTTT
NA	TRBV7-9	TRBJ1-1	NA	CASDGDTGYGSTEAFF	TGTGCCAGTGACGGGGACACCGGCTATGGGAGCACTGAAGCTTTCTTT
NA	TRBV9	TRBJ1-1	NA	CASSVGGQQNTEAFF	TGTGCCAGCAGCGTAGGTGGTCAGCAGAACACTGAAGCTTTCTTT
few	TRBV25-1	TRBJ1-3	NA	CASSESIISGNTIYF	TGTGCCAGCAGTGAATCGATCATCTCTGGAAACACCATATATTTT
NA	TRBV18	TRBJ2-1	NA	CASSPPGAGEQFF	TGTGCCAGCTCACCACCGGGAGCGGGTGAGCAGTTCTTC
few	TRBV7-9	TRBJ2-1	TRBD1	CASSPTGDPPNEQFF	TGTGCCAGCAGCCCAACAGGGGATCCACCGAATGAGCAGTTCTTC
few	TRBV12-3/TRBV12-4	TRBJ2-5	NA	CASSLARGGPQETQYF	TGTGCCAGCAGTTTAGCCAGGGGGGGTCCCCAAGAGACCCAGTACTTC
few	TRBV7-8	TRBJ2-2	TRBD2	CASSLPKREGNTGELFF	TGTGCCAGCAGCTTACCCAAGCGGGAGGGGAACACCGGGGAGCTGTTTTTT
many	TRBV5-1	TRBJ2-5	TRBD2	CASSSGGGSGETQYF	TGCGCCAGCAGCTCCGGGGGGGGCAGCGGTGAGACCCAGTACTTC
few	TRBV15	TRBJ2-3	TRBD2	CASRGESDTQYF	TGTGCCTCTCGGGGGGAATCAGATACGCAGTATTTT
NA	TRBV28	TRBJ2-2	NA	CASSSEQTTGELFF	TGTGCCAGCAGTTCCGAACAGACTACCGGGGAGCTGTTTTTT
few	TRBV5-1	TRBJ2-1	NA	CASSLGQRSYNEQFF	TGCGCCAGCAGCTTGGGACAGCGCTCCTACAATGAGCAGTTCTTC